The clone carrying this T cell receptor beta chain turned up a few times. Its antigen is not known. The source of the sample is a study of human T cells and chemical hapten exposure. Study-wide results and limits: TCRs above 1 in 1000 frequency did not change with DPC sensitization. There were significantly more large CDR3 similarity clusters among expanded TCRs than among controls.

V lost 4 bases to trimming and J lost 7 bases, with 20 bases between them. CDR3 length: 16 amino acids. CDR1 is SGHRS and CDR2 is YFSETQ in the germline V gene. Described time point: pre-sensitization, week 0. Treatment indicated: therapeutic diphenylcyclopropenone sensitization with weekly scalp DPC. Alopecia patients between 18 and 70 years old and suitable for DPC were used as donors. Source study methods: Sample-level TCR yields exhibited a median of approximately 89,000, with a range of 23,224 to 690,600. TCRdb ran MiXCR on the RACE reads and lists one entry per CDR3 protein. The authors' filters were not applied to this entry. The repertoire holds 300,000 to 450,000 distinct CDR3 sequences, with about 5% as singletons.

The material sequenced was whole blood, taken in connection with sensitization to the hapten diphenylcyclopropenone (DPC). The TCR originated in a woman aged 18-29 years with alopecia areata. Some clones in this sample may be carry-over from other donors' samples. V and J are TRBV5-1 and TRBJ1-4; D not certain. The CDR3 DNA is TGCGCCAGCAGCGCCACACCTTCGGGAGGAGGTGAAAAACTGTTTTTT. This gives the protein CASSATPSGGGEKLFF.